Shown below are 24 T cell receptor beta chains from a single sample sequenced in a study of blood T cells in healthy people across ages. Primed by a sample-barcoded 5' primer and a J-beta primer mix, a second PCR proceeded for about 7 to 12 cycles. A single record per CDR3 protein comes from TCRdb applying MiXCR to the 5' RACE reads. The table records about 640,000 distinct CDR3 sequences, 45% to 65% of them present only once. The sequenced material came from blood. Every receptor here comes from a man aged 55 to 69 in good health.

The J gene is TRBJ1-6, the V gene TRBV28, with TRBD1 identical over 7 bases. The CDR3 spans 15 residues. The V gene's germline CDR1 is MDHEN and CDR2 SYDVKM. The junction had 5 bases not matched to a gene; V was cut back by 2 bases and J by 7 bases. The CDR3 nucleotides are TGTGCCAGCAGTTTACAACAGGGGCGGAATTCACCCCTCCACTTT. Residues: CASSLQQGRNSPLHF.

This chain links TRBV5-1 with TRBJ2-1; D may match TRBD1 or TRBD2 (7 bases each). The CDR3 extends over 16 amino acids. CDR1 is SGHRS, CDR2 YFSETQ, per germline. Deletions cut 4 bases from V and 6 bases from J, with 20 bases between. The CDR3, as DNA: TGCGCCAGCAGCCTGACAGGGAGGGCCTTTAGCAATGAGCAGTTCTTC. This gives the protein CASSLTGRAFSNEQFF.

The chain joins TRBV7-7 to TRBJ2-1; TRBD1 matches 7 bases. The germline CDR1 and CDR2 sequences are SSHAT and FNYEAQ (reference sequence). The CDR3 is 13 amino acids. V gave up 5 bases and J gave up 7 bases; unmatched junction bases: 5. The CDR3 reads CASSRGTANEQFF. The CDR3 nucleotides read TGTGCCAGCAGCCGAGGGACAGCGAATGAGCAGTTCTTC. Supplemented by reference TRBV7-7 and TRBJ2-1, the full variable domain reads GAGVSQSPRYKVTKRGQDVTLRCDPISSHATLYWYQQALGQGPEFLTYFNYEAQPDKSGLPSDRFSAERPEGSISTLTIQRTEQRDSAMYRCASSRGTANEQFFGPGTRLTVL.

This rearrangement joins TRBV4-1 to TRBJ2-3, with a tentative D call TRBD2 (6 bases). Germline V CDR1 and CDR2: MGHRA, YSYEKL. The CDR3 has 19 residues. Trimming took 1 base from V and 0 from J, leaving 20 bases between them. The DNA for the CDR3 is TGCGCCAGCAGCCAAGGTGGCGGGGCGTTACCATCTAGCACAGATACGCAGTATTTT. Its protein is CASSQGGGALPSSTDTQYF.

The chain couples TRBV7-2 to TRBJ2-3; 8 positions match TRBD2. Trimming cost V 3 bases and J 5 bases; bases outside gene matches: 7. The CDR3 covers 15 residues. The V gene's germline CDR1 is SGHTA and CDR2 FQGNSA. The DNA for the CDR3 is TGTGCCAGCAGCTTGCCCGGGGGGGCACAAGATACGCAGTATTTT. Its protein is CASSLPGGAQDTQYF.

This chain connects TRBV27 to TRBJ1-4; tentatively, D is TRBD1 (5 bases). The CDR3 runs 14 residues. CDR1 and CDR2 (germline): MNHEY, SMNVEV (reference sequence). V lost 3 bases to trimming and J lost 7 bases, with 12 bases between them. CDR3: CASSLGRTFEKLFF. CDR3 coding DNA: TGTGCCAGCAGTTTGGGGCGGACTTTTGAAAAACTGTTTTTT.

Concerning this clonotype: A much more abundant neighbour one base away suggests this may be a read error. The V call is TRBV12-3 or TRBV12-4, the J call TRBJ2-1; unclear D gene. The end of the DNA aligns better with TRBJ2-7, so the J call may be wrong. CDR3 length: 14 residues. CDR3 protein: CASSFGSNHNEQYF. CDR3 bases: TGTGCCAGCAGTTTTGGGTCCAACCACAATGAGCAGTACTTC.

In this sample, this clonotype turned up a few times. The chain joins TRBV7-9 to TRBJ2-7; maybe TRBD1 (5 bases). Trimming left V 4 bases short and J 0 bases short, with 16 bases between. CDR1 is SEHNR and CDR2 is FQNEAQ in the germline V gene (reference sequence). The CDR3 has 16 residues. The CDR3 sequence: CASSYPGHIRSYEQYF. As DNA, the CDR3 is TGTGCCAGCAGCTACCCCGGACATATCCGCTCCTACGAGCAGTACTTC.

This clonotype was detected a few times. This rearrangement joins TRBV7-8 to TRBJ2-1; 11 bases align to TRBD2. The CDR3 has 13 residues. Looked up from germline, CDR1 is SGHVS and CDR2 is FQNEAQ. With V trimmed by 5 bases and J by 9 bases, 3 bases remained unmatched. CDR3 amino acids: CASSHGTSGEQFF. CDR3 DNA: TGTGCCAGCAGCCACGGGACTAGCGGTGAGCAGTTCTTC.

The chain uses TRBV11-2 and TRBJ1-1; D is possibly TRBD1 (6 bases). Germline CDR1 and CDR2: SGHAT and FQNNGV. Trimming pared 1 base from V and 7 bases from J, leaving 19 bases between. This CDR3 has 16 residues. The CDR3, as DNA: TGTGCCAGCAGCTTAGTTCGGTTCCGGGACAACCGTGAAGCTTTCTTT. Translated, it gives CASSLVRFRDNREAFF.

This clonotype was seen just once. V usage is TRBV4-1 and J usage is TRBJ1-1, with D possibly matching TRBD1 (6 bases). Trimming removed 7 bases at V and 3 bases at J, with 6 bases between. The germline gives CDR1 MGHRA, CDR2 YSYEKL. The CDR3 is 11 residues long. CDR3 DNA sequence: TGCGCCAGCAAGGGGGACACTGAAGCTTTCTTT. This encodes CASKGDTEAFF.

The rearrangement joins TRBV20-1 to TRBJ1-1, with 8 bases matching TRBD1. J lost 4 bases, V lost 6 bases, and 1 base had no gene match. This CDR3 spans 11 amino acids. The V gene's germline CDR1 is DFQATT and CDR2 SNEGSKA (reference sequence). CDR3 protein: CSARGRTEAFF. The CDR3 nucleotides read TGCAGTGCCAGGGGGCGCACTGAAGCTTTCTTT.

The genes are TRBV10-3 and TRBJ2-6; a possible D gene is TRBD1 (5 bases). This CDR3 has 14 residues. Germline CDR1 and CDR2: ENHRY and SYGVKD. V lost 5 bases, J lost 2 bases, and 7 bases lay in between. DNA for the CDR3: TGTGCCATCAGTACAGGCACTGGGGCCAACGTCCTGACTTTC. Residues: CAISTGTGANVLTF.

V usage is TRBV29-1 and J usage is TRBJ1-1; a possible D gene is TRBD1 (5 bases). CDR1 and CDR2 (germline): SQVTM, ANQGSEA. The CDR3 is 11 amino acids. V was shortened by 2 bases and J by 11 bases, with 12 bases between the two germline ends. The CDR3 DNA reads TGCAGCGTTGAAACAGGACGTTCGGCTTTCTTT. This encodes CSVETGRSAFF.

J is TRBJ1-5 and V is TRBV10-2, with D tentatively TRBD1 (6 bases). The V end lost 6 bases, the J end lost 0 bases, and 18 bases lay between the germline ends. CDR1 is WSHSY and CDR2 is SAAADI in the germline V gene. This CDR3 is 17 amino acids long. CDR3 in DNA: TGCGCCAGCAGCAAACAGGGTGTAGGGAATAGCAATCAGCCCCAGCATTTT. The encoded protein is CASSKQGVGNSNQPQHF.

The chain employs TRBV4-1 and TRBJ1-2, with D perhaps matching TRBD1 (6 bases). Deletions cut 2 bases from V and 6 bases from J, with 10 bases between. Germline CDR1 reads MGHRA; CDR2 reads YSYEKL. The CDR3 is 13 residues long. The CDR3 loop is CASSQTGLDGYTF. CDR3 nucleotide sequence: TGCGCCAGCAGCCAAACAGGGTTGGATGGCTACACCTTC.

The sample holds many counts of this clonotype. The V gene is TRBV7-2, the J gene TRBJ2-7; D possibly corresponds to TRBD1 (5 bases). CDR1 is SGHTA and CDR2 is FQGNSA in the germline V gene. This CDR3 is 15 amino acids long. V was cut by 5 bases and J by 3 bases, with 17 bases left in between. CDR3 region: CASSPYWAGNYEQYF. CDR3 sequence (DNA): TGTGCCAGCAGCCCCTACTGGGCAGGGAACTACGAGCAGTACTTC.

The gene calls are TRBV4-1 and TRBJ1-1; D possibly corresponds to TRBD1 (5 bases). Germline V gene sequence: CDR1 MGHRA, CDR2 YSYEKL. V was clipped by 4 bases and J by 1 base, with 13 bases between them. The CDR3 loop spans 15 amino acids. The CDR3, as DNA: TGCGCCAGCAGCCCCCCGACGGGGACGAACACTGAAGCTTTCTTT. Its protein product is CASSPPTGTNTEAFF.

V gene TRBV19 combines with J gene TRBJ1-1; D might be TRBD1 (5 bases). Germline V CDR1 and CDR2: LNHDA, SQIVND (reference sequence). The CDR3 runs 14 residues. With 3 bases removed from V and 3 bases from J, the gap between germline ends came to 11 bases. CDR3 residues: CASSMIGGDTEAFF. The CDR3 DNA reads TGTGCCAGTAGTATGATCGGGGGGGACACTGAAGCTTTCTTT.

This clonotype was observed a handful of times. The chain couples TRBV6-6 to TRBJ2-5, with no clear D. V lost 2 bases and J lost 7, with 14 bases in between. The CDR3 spans 14 residues. In germline, CDR1 is MNHNY, CDR2 SVGAGI (reference sequence). This CDR3 is CASSYVGEGATQYF. The CDR3 nucleotides are TGTGCCAGCAGTTACGTTGGGGAAGGAGCGACCCAGTACTTC.

The chain links TRBV5-1 to TRBJ2-5; the match to TRBD2 covers 10 bases. In germline, CDR1 is SGHRS, CDR2 YFSETQ. V lost 1 base and J lost 2; bases outside the gene matches: 8. CDR3 length: 17 amino acids. The CDR3 bases are TGCGCCAGCAGCTTGAGTCCTAGCGGGGGCCCGCAAGAGACCCAGTACTTC. This translates into CASSLSPSGGPQETQYF.

This chain connects TRBV7-2 to TRBJ2-3, with D tentatively TRBD1 (5 bases). Trimming cost V 2 bases and J 12 bases, with 9 bases left between them. Looked up from germline, CDR1 is SGHTA and CDR2 is FQGNSA. This CDR3 contains 11 residues. DNA of the CDR3: TGTGCCAGCAGCTTAATGGGGCCCCAGTATTTT. Translation gives CASSLMGPQYF.

The chain employs TRBV5-1 and TRBJ2-3; D is ambiguous. CDR1 is SGHRS and CDR2 is YFSETQ in the germline V gene. This CDR3 has 17 residues. Trimming stripped 3 bases from V and 4 bases from J, with 21 bases between. The CDR3 sequence is CASSSSHGAYLADTQYF. DNA for the CDR3: TGCGCCAGCAGCTCCTCTCATGGAGCTTACCTAGCAGATACGCAGTATTTT.

This clonotype showed up just once. The junction and the germline gene differ at one end; a read error may be behind it. The chain couples TRBV28 to TRBJ1-2; 7 nucleotides match TRBD1. The CDR3 has 14 residues. Per germline, CDR1 MDHEN and CDR2 SYDVKM. DNA of the CDR3: TGTGCCCGCAGTTCGGGACAGCAGTTCTATGGCTACACCTTC. It specifies CARSSGQQFYGYTF.